The text below deals with one T cell receptor beta chain. The record originates from a study of blood T cell repertoires in COVID-19. Study summary: Donors in the United States, Italy and Spain gave samples during acute or convalescent COVID-19. PBMCs, B-cell-depleted T cells, or T cells provided the cDNA or gDNA that made up the material.

The authors' processing: By means of reference gene primer amplification, nucleated cell counts were estimated. Generated by immunoSEQ multiplex PCR, the TCRdb table keeps only in-frame clones and is missing some. V, J and clone size were drawn from that table, and D and trimming were deduced from the DNA. This table holds roughly 20,000 clones, roughly 85% found once. The CDR3 length is 14 residues. Germline CDR1 and CDR2: SNHLY and FYNNEI. Losses at the gene ends were 3 bases for V and 3 bases for J; bases not matched to a gene: 3. Sequenced: peripheral blood. The J gene is TRBJ2-3, the V gene TRBV2, with 7 positions matching TRBD2. This receptor was identified in a human donor in a cohort sampled during active COVID-19. The CDR3: CASSDGLVTDTQYF. The CDR3 coding sequence is TGTGCCAGCAGTGACGGACTAGTGACAGATACGCAGTATTTT.